A single sample is the source of the 14 T cell receptor beta chains below, sequenced in a study of radiotherapy plus CTLA-4 blockade in lung cancer. The repertoire was sequenced with immunoSEQ multiplex PCR; TCRdb's copy has only in-frame clones and lacks some. Seen here are approximately 33,000 clones, more than 75% observed once, and the top ten hold approximately 7.5%. Specimen: peripheral blood, collected from a patient treated with radiotherapy plus ipilimumab. The receptors shown here come from a human donor with non-small cell lung cancer who had stable disease on radiotherapy plus ipilimumab.

The J gene is TRBJ1-1, the V gene TRBV5-1, with D hard to call. Trimming pared 3 bases from V and 1 base from J, leaving 16 bases between. Looked up from germline, CDR1 is SGHRS and CDR2 is YFSETQ. CDR3 length: 16 amino acids. The CDR3 sequence: CASSYQVSAENTEAFF. Written as DNA, the CDR3 is TGCGCCAGCAGCTATCAGGTTTCGGCTGAGAACACTGAAGCTTTCTTT.

The chain links TRBV25-1 to TRBJ2-3, with D perhaps assigned TRBD1 or TRBD2 (5 bases each). Trimming cost V 2 bases and J 6 bases, with 12 bases left between them. In germline, CDR1 is MGHDK, CDR2 SYGVNS. The CDR3 is 14 amino acids. In DNA, the CDR3 is TGTGCCAGCAGTGAAGCGTCAGGGACCGATACGCAGTATTTT. Translating it yields CASSEASGTDTQYF.

V is TRBV6-4 and J is TRBJ1-1; TRBD1 agrees at 9 bases. The CDR3 covers 16 residues. The germline V gene encodes CDR1 MRHNA and CDR2 SNTAGT. J was trimmed by 3 bases and V by 10 bases; bases with no gene match: 15. The CDR3 reads CAIPDRGPNWYTEAFF. The CDR3, as DNA: TGTGCCATTCCGGACAGGGGCCCCAACTGGTACACTGAAGCTTTCTTT.

The J gene is TRBJ2-1, the V gene TRBV7-9, with D unclear. The germline V gene encodes CDR1 SEHNR and CDR2 FQNEAQ (reference sequence). V was cut by 1 base and J by 5 bases, with 6 bases left in between. This CDR3 contains 13 residues. CDR3 DNA sequence: TGTGCCAGCAGCTTAGACAATGACAATGAGCAGTTCTTC. Translated: CASSLDNDNEQFF.

This clone was found a few times. The genes are TRBV18 and TRBJ1-2, with TRBD1 as a possible D gene (5 bases). CDR1 KGHSH and CDR2 LQKENI come from the germline V gene. The CDR3 runs to 16 residues. V lost 0 bases and J lost 5, with 16 bases in between. The CDR3 here is CASSPPTTGRGYGYTF. CDR3 nucleotide sequence: TGTGCCAGCTCACCACCGACTACGGGCCGGGGGTATGGCTACACCTTC.

The J gene is TRBJ2-1, the V gene TRBV4-3; 9 bases are shared with TRBD1. This CDR3 contains 17 residues. Germline assignment: CDR1 LGHNA and CDR2 YSLEER. J gave up 6 bases and V 0 bases, and 9 bases lay outside the gene matches. CDR3 nucleotide sequence: TGCGCCAGCAGCCAAGAACATGGGACAGGGATTGTCAATGAGCAGTTCTTC. Translated: CASSQEHGTGIVNEQFF.

This clone was seen only a few times. The J gene is TRBJ1-6, the V gene TRBV2, with D perhaps matching TRBD1 (5 bases). The CDR3 is 15 amino acids. The germline V gene encodes CDR1 SNHLY and CDR2 FYNNEI. V was pared by 1 base and J by 13 bases, with 17 bases between. CDR3 in amino acids: CASSEEVGQGGPLHF. The CDR3 DNA sequence: TGTGCCAGCAGTGAAGAGGTCGGCCAGGGAGGCCCCCTCCACTTT.

The chain joins TRBV5-1 to TRBJ2-2; D is possibly TRBD1 or TRBD2 (5 bases each). The V end was cut by 1 base, the J end by 6 bases, with 19 bases between. Germline values: CDR1 SGHRS, CDR2 YFSETQ. This CDR3 has 17 amino acids. CDR3 sequence reads: CASSLPSRGVYSGELFF. The CDR3 DNA is TGCGCCAGCAGCTTGCCCTCTCGAGGGGTATATTCCGGGGAGCTGTTTTTT.

This clone was recorded a few times. The chain joins TRBV6-5 to TRBJ2-1, with 9 bases identical to TRBD1. With V trimmed by 5 bases and J by 6 bases, 8 bases remained unmatched. The CDR3 is 15 residues long. CDR1 is MNHEY and CDR2 is SVGAGI in the germline V gene. The CDR3 nucleotides are TGTGCCAGCAGTCCTACACAGGGGGCCTCCAATGAGCAGTTCTTC. Translated: CASSPTQGASNEQFF.

V usage is TRBV7-3 and J usage is TRBJ1-3; D is perhaps TRBD1 (5 bases). The CDR3 runs 13 residues. CDR1 is SGHTA and CDR2 is FQGTGA in the germline V gene. V was cut by 5 bases and J by 4 bases, with 9 bases left in between. This CDR3 is CASSPGNGNTIYF. The CDR3 DNA follows: TGTGCCAGCAGCCCAGGGAACGGAAACACCATATATTTT.

The chain combines TRBV7-2 with TRBJ2-7; 9 bases map to TRBD1. The V gene end was trimmed by 4 bases and the J gene end by 2 bases; junction bases not matched to a gene: 3. The length of the CDR3 is 14 residues. Germline-derived CDR1 and CDR2 are SGHTA and FQGNSA. In nucleotides, the CDR3 is TGTGCCAGCAGCTACCACAGGGGGCCCTACGAGCAGTACGTC. It codes for CASSYHRGPYEQYV.

This clone turned up a few times. The chain carries TRBV29-1 and TRBJ2-3; 8 bases map to TRBD1. Germline CDR1 and CDR2: SQVTM and ANQGSEA. The CDR3 length is 16 residues. Germline trimming cut 0 bases from V and 1 base from J; bases unmatched to any gene: 6. The chain's CDR3 is CSVEDVKTGGTDTQYF. The DNA for the CDR3 is TGCAGCGTTGAAGACGTGAAGACAGGGGGCACAGATACGCAGTATTTT.

This clone appeared a few times. This rearrangement joins TRBV7-9 to TRBJ1-2; D is perhaps TRBD1 (5 bases). In germline, CDR1 is SEHNR, CDR2 FQNEAQ (reference sequence). V lost 3 bases, J lost 3 bases, and 8 bases lay in between. This CDR3 is built from 13 residues. CDR3 protein: CASSLGRYYGYTF. CDR3 sequence (DNA): TGTGCCAGCAGCTTGGGGCGGTACTATGGCTACACCTTC.

The CDR3 DNA reads TGCGCCAGCAGCGCCGGGACAGGGGACAATCAGCCCCAGCATTTT. It codes for CASSAGTGDNQPQHF. This chain joins TRBV5-1 and TRBJ1-5; 10 nucleotides line up with TRBD1. There are 15 residues in the CDR3. The V and J ends lost 4 bases and 3 bases, in that order; junction bases with no gene match: 4. The V gene's germline CDR1 is SGHRS and CDR2 YFSETQ.